This T cell receptor (beta chain) was recovered during a study of molecular identifiers for immune sequencing clone quantification. TCRdb reanalysed the PCR reads using MiXCR and keeps one entry per CDR3 protein. The profile covers 300,000 to 350,000 distinct CDR3 sequences, with about 21% appearing a single time and 0.81% taken by the ten largest. The CD8+CD4-CCR7+CD45RA+ phenotype defined the sorted naive CD8 T cells. V was cut by 7 bases and J by 1 base, with 19 bases left in between. This CDR3 is built from 16 residues. Germline assignment: CDR1 ENHRY and CDR2 SYGVKD. This clonotype was counted many times.

V usage is TRBV10-3 and J usage is TRBJ1-1; tentatively, D is TRBD1 (6 bases). This TCR was recovered from a human donor in good health. Some libraries in this study had Jurkat cell RNA spiked in. The sequenced material came from naive CD8+ T cells from blood, with Jurkat cell RNA spiked in. This sample's subset: FACS-sorted CD8+CD4-CCR7+CD45RA+ naive T cells. The CDR3 reads CAITDRSRGANTEAFF. CDR3 nucleotides: TGTGCCATCACCGACAGGTCTCGAGGGGCGAACACTGAAGCTTTCTTT.